This T cell receptor beta chain was recorded in a study of cytomegalovirus exposure and HLA in healthy donors. Across the study: T cells numbering around 190 million yielded 100 million to 120 million unique TCR beta sequences in an earlier analysis.

A multiplex PCR was run with 60 Vbeta primers and 13 Jbeta primers. Assay used: immunoSEQ multiplex PCR; TCRdb lists only in-frame clones, some missing. The sample contains approximately 96,000 clones, 74% of which appear only once. CDR1 LGHNT and CDR2 FRNRAP come from the germline V gene. After removal of 0 bases from V and 1 base from J, the junction contained 5 bases not matched to a gene. The CDR3 is made up of 17 amino acids. What was sequenced was PBMCs. This chain connects TRBV12-5 to TRBJ2-3, with 9 bases fitting TRBD2. The sequence came from a male donor in good health and CMV-seronegative. The CDR3 DNA reads as TGTGCTAGTGGTTTGGTACCTAGCGGGAAACGCACAGATACGCAGTATTTT. Translated: CASGLVPSGKRTDTQYF. Looking up the rest from reference TRBV12-5 and TRBJ2-3 gives the full variable domain: DARVTQTPRHKVTEMGQEVTMRCQPILGHNTVFWYRQTMMQGLELLAYFRNRAPLDDSGMPKDRFSAEMPDATLATLKIQPSEPRDSAVYFCASGLVPSGKRTDTQYFGPGTRLTVL.